One sample yielded the 11 T cell receptor beta chains listed below, sequenced in a study of T-cell reconstitution after alpha-beta-depleted transplantation in children. Library preparation (for TCRbeta) was performed with unique molecular identifiers. In TCRdb, the PCR reads were re-called with MiXCR into one record per CDR3 protein. The sample includes 480,000 or so distinct CDR3 sequences, 10% of them seen just once. This material consisted of PBMCs, taken before TCRalphabeta/CD19-depleted stem cell transplant. The receptors originated from a child younger than 10 with inherited bone marrow failure, due to receive a stem cell transplant.

This clonotype occurred many times. V and J are TRBV30 and TRBJ1-5; no definite D call. Deletions cut 0 bases from V and 4 bases from J, with 10 bases between. Germline V lookup: CDR1 GTSNPN, CDR2 SVGIG (reference sequence). This CDR3 spans 14 amino acids. The DNA of the CDR3 is TGTGCCTGGAGTGTACACGGGTTAAATCAGCCCCAGCATTTT. Translation: CAWSVHGLNQPQHF.

In its sample, this clonotype was seen many times. The rearrangement links TRBV6-5 to TRBJ2-3; D is unresolved. The V end lost 3 bases, the J end lost 2 bases, and 9 bases lay between the germline ends. Germline CDR1 and CDR2: MNHEY and SVGAGI. This CDR3 has 14 amino acids. CDR3 sequence (DNA): TGTGCCAGCAGTTATCGGGTGTTCACAGATACGCAGTATTTT. As protein: CASSYRVFTDTQYF.

The gene calls are TRBV28 and TRBJ2-7, with a weak D call TRBD2 (6 bases). CDR1 is MDHEN, CDR2 SYDVKM, per germline. Trimming left V 3 bases short and J 5 bases short, with 14 bases between. The CDR3 has 14 residues. The CDR3 sequence is CASSLVGGENEQYF. The CDR3, as DNA: TGTGCCAGCAGTTTGGTCGGAGGGGAGAACGAGCAGTACTTC.

This clonotype was seen a few times. J is TRBJ2-5 and V is TRBV12-3 or TRBV12-4, with D unclear. The CDR3 runs 11 residues. V was shortened by 7 bases and J by 3 bases, with 6 bases between the two germline ends. CDR3 coding DNA: TGTGCCAGCACTTGGGAAGAGACCCAGTACTTC. It is translated as CASTWEETQYF.

This clonotype was recorded many times. This chain uses TRBV20-1 with TRBJ2-1, with 11 bases lining up with TRBD2. The CDR3 is 14 amino acids. The germline V gene encodes CDR1 DFQATT and CDR2 SNEGSKA (reference sequence). V dropped 4 bases and J dropped 7; count of bases not matched to a gene: 6. The CDR3 spells CSATLAGVSNEQFF. CDR3 sequence (DNA): TGCAGTGCTACACTAGCGGGAGTTTCAAATGAGCAGTTCTTC.

The chain recombines TRBV4-1 with TRBJ1-2; D gene ambiguous. This CDR3 is built from 15 residues. The germline gives CDR1 MGHRA, CDR2 YSYEKL. V was clipped by 0 bases and J by 4 bases, with 12 bases between them. The DNA for the CDR3 is TGCGCCAGCAGCCAAGATACGGGCAGGAGCTATGGCTACACCTTC. This gives the protein CASSQDTGRSYGYTF.

This clonotype was counted at least ten times. The chain combines TRBV29-1 with TRBJ2-3; D is unresolved. Trimming left V 5 bases short and J 6 bases short, with 6 bases between. The germline V gene encodes CDR1 SQVTM and CDR2 ANQGSEA. CDR3 size: 10 residues. CDR3 in amino acids: CSVTVDTQYF. The CDR3 nucleotides read TGCAGCGTTACGGTGGATACGCAGTATTTT.

Many counts were recorded for this clonotype. The chain recombines TRBV14 with TRBJ2-7, with D possibly TRBD2 on 6 matching bases. Germline V gene lookup returns CDR1 SGHDN and CDR2 FVKESK. This CDR3 spans 15 amino acids. The V end was cut by 1 base, the J end by 2 bases, with 12 bases between. CDR3 sequence (DNA): TGTGCCAGCAGCCAAGGGGTATGGGGGGCCTACGAGCAGTACTTC. Translation: CASSQGVWGAYEQYF.

In its sample, this clonotype was seen many times. The rearrangement joins TRBV7-2 to TRBJ1-2; weak D call: TRBD1 (5 bases). Trimming pared 6 bases from V and 4 bases from J, leaving 9 bases between. From germline, CDR1 is SGHTA and CDR2 FQGNSA. This CDR3 comprises 12 residues. CDR3 in amino acids: CASRWGGYGYTF. CDR3 DNA sequence: TGTGCCAGCAGATGGGGGGGCTATGGCTACACCTTC.

In this sample, this clonotype turned up a few times. The CDR3 loop reads CASSQDFYVGTQFF. CDR3 bases: TGCGCCAGCAGCCAAGATTTCTACGTTGGGACTCAGTTCTTC. The chain recombines TRBV4-3 with TRBJ2-1, with D maybe TRBD2 (6 bases). The germline V and J ends were trimmed by 0 bases and 13 bases, with 16 bases remaining between them. This CDR3 comprises 14 residues. Germline loops: CDR1 LGHNA, CDR2 YSLEER.

The chain is built from TRBV7-2 and TRBJ2-7; tentatively, D is TRBD1 (6 bases). V was cut by 5 bases and J by 4 bases, with 12 bases left in between. This CDR3 contains 13 residues. Germline CDR1 and CDR2: SGHTA and FQGNSA. The CDR3 reads CASSERQAYEQYF. CDR3 nucleotides: TGTGCCAGCAGCGAACGACAGGCATACGAGCAGTACTTC.